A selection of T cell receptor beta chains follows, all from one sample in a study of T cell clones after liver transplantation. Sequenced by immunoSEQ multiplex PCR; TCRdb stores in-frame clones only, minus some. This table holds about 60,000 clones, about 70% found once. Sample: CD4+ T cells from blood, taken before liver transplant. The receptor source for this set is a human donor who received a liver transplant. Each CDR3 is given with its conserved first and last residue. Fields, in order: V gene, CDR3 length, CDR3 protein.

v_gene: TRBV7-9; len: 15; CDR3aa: CASSLDYRSGYEQYF
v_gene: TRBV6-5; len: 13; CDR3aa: CASSSDRAYEQYF
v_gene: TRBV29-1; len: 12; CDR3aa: CSVGQANQPQHF
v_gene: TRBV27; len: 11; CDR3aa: CAIRGYNEQFF
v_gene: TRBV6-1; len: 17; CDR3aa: CASSAPRAAGGGREQYF
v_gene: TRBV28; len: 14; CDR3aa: CASSLYGLNTEAFF
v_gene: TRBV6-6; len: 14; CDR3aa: CASRLLDYPGELFF
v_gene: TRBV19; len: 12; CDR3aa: CASSIDFNIQYF
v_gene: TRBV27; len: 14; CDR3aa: CASRTQQGLAGYTF
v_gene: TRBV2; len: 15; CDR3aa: CASSGDRGGNQPQHF
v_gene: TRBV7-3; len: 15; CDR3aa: CASSFQAGGRETQYF
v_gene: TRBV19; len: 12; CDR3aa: CASSLGRGTQFF
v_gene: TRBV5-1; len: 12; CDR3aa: CAGRGDTDTQYF
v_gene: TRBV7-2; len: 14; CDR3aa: CASSLGQDPYEQYF
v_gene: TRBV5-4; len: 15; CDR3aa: CASSSGQGATYGYTF
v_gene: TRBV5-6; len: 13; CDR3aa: CASKKWHQETQYF
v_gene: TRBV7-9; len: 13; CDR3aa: CASRWRDGEKLFF
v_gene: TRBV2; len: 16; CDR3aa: CASRFRGSSYNSPLHF
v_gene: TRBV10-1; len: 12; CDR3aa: CASGTSGGTQYF
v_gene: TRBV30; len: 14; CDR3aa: CAWRLQGAREKLFF
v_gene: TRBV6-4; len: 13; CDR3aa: CAASRERNTEAFF
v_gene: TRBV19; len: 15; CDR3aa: CASSIGPTVRNEQFF
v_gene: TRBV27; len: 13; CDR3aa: CASSGGRNQPQHF
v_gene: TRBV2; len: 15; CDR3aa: CASSEAGQGEDTQYF
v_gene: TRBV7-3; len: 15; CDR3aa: CASSPSGASTGELFF
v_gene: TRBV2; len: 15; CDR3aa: CASSRRGGRTGELFF
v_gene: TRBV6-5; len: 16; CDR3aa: CASSLGGTGSTDTQYF
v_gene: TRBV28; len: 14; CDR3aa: CASRSDRVDYGYTF
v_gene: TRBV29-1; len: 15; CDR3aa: CSVEAGLPGTDTQYF
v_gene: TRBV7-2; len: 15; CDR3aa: CASSLGRGVSYEQYF
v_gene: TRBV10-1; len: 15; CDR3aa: CASSERGLALETQYF
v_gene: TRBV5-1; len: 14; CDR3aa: CASSLGLTQETQYF
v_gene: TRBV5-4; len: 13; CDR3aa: CASSVQGGNTIYF
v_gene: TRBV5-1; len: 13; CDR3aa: CASSAQANTEAFF
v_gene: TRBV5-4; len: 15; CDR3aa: CASSSVGGGTDTQYF
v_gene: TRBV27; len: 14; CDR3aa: CASRSDRLNEKLFF
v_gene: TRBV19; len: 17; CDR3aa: CASSIDYSAGGRYEQYF
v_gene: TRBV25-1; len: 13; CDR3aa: CASSEGRDYEQYF
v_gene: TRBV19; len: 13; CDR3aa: CASSYQGGYEQYF
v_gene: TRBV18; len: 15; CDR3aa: CASSPSSGGFNEQFF
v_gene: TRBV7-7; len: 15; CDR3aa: CASSPLGQGLGEQFF
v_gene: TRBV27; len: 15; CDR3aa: CASSSRANSGNTIYF
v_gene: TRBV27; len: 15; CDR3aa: CATSRGQGSYNEQFF
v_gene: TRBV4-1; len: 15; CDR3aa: CASSQARGRRNEQFF
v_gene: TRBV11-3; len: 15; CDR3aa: CASSLGGRGSNEQFF
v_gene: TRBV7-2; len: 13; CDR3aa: CASSDSRGQPQHF
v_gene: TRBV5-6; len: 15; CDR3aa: CASSRWGLNTGELFF
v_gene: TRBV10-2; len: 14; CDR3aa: CASFEQAANTEAFF
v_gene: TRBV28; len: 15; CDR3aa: CASSLKPTRGEKLFF
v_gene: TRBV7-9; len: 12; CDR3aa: CASSSTGDEQYF
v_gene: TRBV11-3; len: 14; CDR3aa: CASSLRQGAGEQFF
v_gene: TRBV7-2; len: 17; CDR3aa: CASSLGGSGGNQETQYF
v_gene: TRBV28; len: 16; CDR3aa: CASSLSGTGLTGELFF
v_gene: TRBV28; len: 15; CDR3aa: CASSGGRGNNQPQHF
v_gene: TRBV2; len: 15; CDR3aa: CASSTTGVLTETQYF
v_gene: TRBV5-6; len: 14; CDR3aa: CASSFQGAGEKLFF
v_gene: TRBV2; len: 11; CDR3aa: CASATGRGYTF
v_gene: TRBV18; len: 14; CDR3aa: CASSPVNSLYEQYF
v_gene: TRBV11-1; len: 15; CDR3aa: CASSLGQPPPYEQYF
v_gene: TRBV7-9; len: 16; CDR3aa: CASSPHNRQGADGYTF